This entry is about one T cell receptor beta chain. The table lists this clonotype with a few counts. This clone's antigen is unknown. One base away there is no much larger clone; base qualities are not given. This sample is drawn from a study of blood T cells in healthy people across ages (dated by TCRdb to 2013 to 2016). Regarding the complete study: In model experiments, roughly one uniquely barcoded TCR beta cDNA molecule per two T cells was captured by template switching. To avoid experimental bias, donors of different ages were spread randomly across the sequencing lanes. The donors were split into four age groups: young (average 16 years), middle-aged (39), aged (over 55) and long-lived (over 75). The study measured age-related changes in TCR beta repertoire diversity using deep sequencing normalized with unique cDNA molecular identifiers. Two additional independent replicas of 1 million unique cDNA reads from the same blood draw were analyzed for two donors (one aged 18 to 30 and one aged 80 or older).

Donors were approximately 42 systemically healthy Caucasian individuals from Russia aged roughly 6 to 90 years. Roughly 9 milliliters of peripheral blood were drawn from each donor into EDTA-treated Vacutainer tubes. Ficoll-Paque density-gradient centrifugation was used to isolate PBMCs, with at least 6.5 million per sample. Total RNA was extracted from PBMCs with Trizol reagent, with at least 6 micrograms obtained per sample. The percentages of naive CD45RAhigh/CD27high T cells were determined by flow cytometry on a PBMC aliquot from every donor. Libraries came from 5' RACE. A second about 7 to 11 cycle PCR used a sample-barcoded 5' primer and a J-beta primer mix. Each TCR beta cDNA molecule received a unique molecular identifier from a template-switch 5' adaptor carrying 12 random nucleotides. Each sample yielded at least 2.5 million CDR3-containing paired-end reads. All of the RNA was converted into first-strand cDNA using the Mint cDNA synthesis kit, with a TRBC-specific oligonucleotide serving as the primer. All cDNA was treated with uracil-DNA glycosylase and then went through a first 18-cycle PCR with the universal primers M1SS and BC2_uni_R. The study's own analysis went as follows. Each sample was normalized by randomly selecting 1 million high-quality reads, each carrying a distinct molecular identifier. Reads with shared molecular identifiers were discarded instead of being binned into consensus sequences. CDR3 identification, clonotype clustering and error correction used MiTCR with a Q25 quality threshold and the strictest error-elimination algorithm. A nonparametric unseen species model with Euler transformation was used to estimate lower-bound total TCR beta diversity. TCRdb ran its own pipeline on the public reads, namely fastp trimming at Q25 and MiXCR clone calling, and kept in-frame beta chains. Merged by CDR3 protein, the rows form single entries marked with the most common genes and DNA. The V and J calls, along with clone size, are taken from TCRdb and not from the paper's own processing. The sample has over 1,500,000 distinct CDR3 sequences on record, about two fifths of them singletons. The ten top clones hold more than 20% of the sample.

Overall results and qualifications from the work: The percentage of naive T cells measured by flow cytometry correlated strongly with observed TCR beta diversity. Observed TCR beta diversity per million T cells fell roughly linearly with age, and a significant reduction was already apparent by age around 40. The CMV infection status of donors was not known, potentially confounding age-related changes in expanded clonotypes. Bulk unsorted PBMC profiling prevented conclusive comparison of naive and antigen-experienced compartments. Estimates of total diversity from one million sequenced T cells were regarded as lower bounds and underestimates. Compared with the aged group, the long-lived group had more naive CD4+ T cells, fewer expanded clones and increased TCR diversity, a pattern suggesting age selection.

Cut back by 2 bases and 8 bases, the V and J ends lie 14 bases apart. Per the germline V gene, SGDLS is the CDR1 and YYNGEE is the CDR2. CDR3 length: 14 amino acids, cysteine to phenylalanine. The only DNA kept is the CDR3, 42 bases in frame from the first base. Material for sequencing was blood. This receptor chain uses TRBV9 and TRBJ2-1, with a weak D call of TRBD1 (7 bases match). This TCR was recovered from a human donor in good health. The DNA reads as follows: TGTGCCAGCAGCGTCAGGGACAGCGGGCATGAGCAGTTCTTC. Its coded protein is CASSVRDSGHEQFF.